Listed below are T cell receptor beta chains from one sample, sequenced in a study of regulatory T cells in long-lasting Graves disease. MiXCR, run by TCRdb on the multiplex PCR reads, gives a single entry per CDR3 protein. Of fewer than 550,000 distinct CDR3 sequences listed, more than 15% are singletons. The same sample was also studied in work on T cells in Graves' hyperthyroidism and ophthalmopathy.

Source: peripheral blood mononuclear cells (PBMCs), taken at new diagnosis, from a patient treated with antithyroid drugs. The receptors stem from a middle-aged woman with Graves disease. Both conserved end residues are part of each CDR3. A D gene is named only where the DNA matches it firmly. A clone size is listed for some rows: how often the clone was seen (once, few, many), or a class if it is expanded.

clone size: .; J gene: TRBJ2-2; D gene: .; V gene: TRBV12-3/TRBV12-4; CDR3 DNA: TGTGCCAGCAGTTTACGGGACTCTCCATTCGGAGACACCGGGGAGCTGTTTTTT; CDR3 protein: CASSLRDSPFGDTGELFF
clone size: few; J gene: TRBJ1-3; D gene: .; V gene: TRBV4-1; CDR3 DNA: TGCGCCAGCAGCCACACAGATTCCCCCTCTGGAAACACCATATATTTT; CDR3 protein: CASSHTDSPSGNTIYF
clone size: .; J gene: TRBJ1-5; D gene: TRBD1; V gene: TRBV3-1; CDR3 DNA: TGTGCCAGCAGCCAATCAGGGACAGGGGGGAATCAGCCCCAGCATTTT; CDR3 protein: CASSQSGTGGNQPQHF
clone size: few; J gene: TRBJ1-6; D gene: .; V gene: TRBV10-2; CDR3 DNA: TGCGCCAGCAGTCCAGAGCTTGGGCTTGGAAATTCACCCCTCCACTTT; CDR3 protein: CASSPELGLGNSPLHF
clone size: few; J gene: TRBJ2-1; D gene: TRBD2; V gene: TRBV5-1; CDR3 DNA: TGTGCCAGCAGCTCCGGGGGGATCGCAGCCAATGAGCAGTTCTTC; CDR3 protein: CASSSGGIAANEQFF
clone size: many; J gene: TRBJ2-7; D gene: .; V gene: TRBV2; CDR3 DNA: TGTGCCAGCAGTGATAAGGGGGAGGTCGAGCAGTACTTC; CDR3 protein: CASSDKGEVEQYF
clone size: many; J gene: TRBJ2-3; D gene: .; V gene: TRBV29-1; CDR3 DNA: TGCAGCGTTGAAGTAACAGGCACAGATACGCAGTATTTT; CDR3 protein: CSVEVTGTDTQYF
clone size: many; J gene: TRBJ1-2; D gene: TRBD1; V gene: TRBV6-1; CDR3 DNA: TGTGCCAGCAGTAAGGGACAGGGGAAGTATGGCTACACCTTC; CDR3 protein: CASSKGQGKYGYTF
clone size: few; J gene: TRBJ1-1; D gene: .; V gene: TRBV29-1; CDR3 DNA: TGCAGCGCACCCCGAAGGGGCCGGTACACTGAAGCTTTCTTT; CDR3 protein: CSAPRRGRYTEAFF
clone size: many; J gene: TRBJ2-1; D gene: TRBD2; V gene: TRBV5-1; CDR3 DNA: TGCGCCAGCAGCTTTAGATCCATAGCGGGGGGCAACAATGAGCAGTTCTTC; CDR3 protein: CASSFRSIAGGNNEQFF
clone size: many; J gene: TRBJ2-3; D gene: TRBD1; V gene: TRBV6-5; CDR3 DNA: TGTGCCAGCAGTTACTCGACAGGGACAGGGGTGGGTACGCAGTATTTT; CDR3 protein: CASSYSTGTGVGTQYF
clone size: many; J gene: TRBJ2-1; D gene: TRBD2; V gene: TRBV2; CDR3 DNA: TGTGCCAGCAGTGAGGGACTAGCGGGGGGCGAAGGTTTCTTC; CDR3 protein: CASSEGLAGGEGFF
clone size: .; J gene: TRBJ2-3; D gene: .; V gene: TRBV20-1; CDR3 DNA: TGCAGTGCTAGGGGGAGCACGGCAGATACGCAGTATTTT; CDR3 protein: CSARGSTADTQYF
clone size: .; J gene: TRBJ2-1; D gene: .; V gene: TRBV15; CDR3 DNA: TGTGCCACCAGCAGAGTACCGGACAGCAATGAGCAGTTCTTC; CDR3 protein: CATSRVPDSNEQFF
clone size: many; J gene: TRBJ2-3; D gene: TRBD2; V gene: TRBV5-1; CDR3 DNA: TGCGCCAGCAGCTCCTTTATAGCGGGGGGGCTTTCGAGCACAGATACGCAGTATTTT; CDR3 protein: CASSSFIAGGLSSTDTQYF
clone size: few; J gene: TRBJ2-7; D gene: TRBD1; V gene: TRBV27; CDR3 DNA: TGTGCCAGCAGTTTAGATCTAGGGACAGGGACGTACGAGCAGTACTTC; CDR3 protein: CASSLDLGTGTYEQYF
clone size: many; J gene: TRBJ2-7; D gene: .; V gene: TRBV28; CDR3 DNA: TGTGCCAGCGCACTGACTAGCTCCTACGAGCAGTACTTC; CDR3 protein: CASALTSSYEQYF
clone size: once; J gene: TRBJ1-1; D gene: TRBD1; V gene: TRBV2; CDR3 DNA: TGTGCCATCAGTGAGCACCGGGACAGGGTGGTTGAAGCTTTCTTT; CDR3 protein: CAISEHRDRVVEAFF
clone size: once; J gene: TRBJ1-3; D gene: .; V gene: TRBV28; CDR3 DNA: TGTGCCAGCAGTTTCTGGAGACAGCAACGAAACACCATATATTTT; CDR3 protein: CASSFWRQQRNTIYF
clone size: many; J gene: TRBJ2-3; D gene: TRBD2; V gene: TRBV12-3/TRBV12-4; CDR3 DNA: TGTGCCAGCAGTTTCGCCTCGGCGGGGGAACCAGATACGCAGTATTTT; CDR3 protein: CASSFASAGEPDTQYF
clone size: many; J gene: TRBJ2-5; D gene: TRBD1; V gene: TRBV2; CDR3 DNA: TGTGCCAGCAGTGACTGGGGCCAGGGGGCGATTGGGACCCAGTACTTC; CDR3 protein: CASSDWGQGAIGTQYF
clone size: .; J gene: TRBJ2-3; D gene: TRBD2; V gene: TRBV6-1; CDR3 DNA: TGTGCCAGCAGACGCGGGGGGGCGGGAGATACGCAGTATTTT; CDR3 protein: CASRRGGAGDTQYF
clone size: many; J gene: TRBJ2-7; D gene: TRBD1; V gene: TRBV7-3; CDR3 DNA: TGTGCCAGCAGCTCCTGGGACAGGGGTTCCTACGAGCAGTACTTC; CDR3 protein: CASSSWDRGSYEQYF
clone size: .; J gene: TRBJ2-5; D gene: .; V gene: TRBV29-1; CDR3 DNA: TGCAGCGGTATGACAGGTCAAGAGACCCAGTACTTC; CDR3 protein: CSGMTGQETQYF
clone size: .; J gene: TRBJ2-2; D gene: .; V gene: TRBV12-3/TRBV12-4; CDR3 DNA: TGTGCCAGCAGTTTATTCGGGACGAACACCGGGGAGCTGTTTTTT; CDR3 protein: CASSLFGTNTGELFF
clone size: many; J gene: TRBJ2-1; D gene: TRBD2; V gene: TRBV10-3; CDR3 DNA: TGTGCCATCAGGGGGGTAGCGGGGGGGCGGAATGAGCAGTTCTTC; CDR3 protein: CAIRGVAGGRNEQFF
clone size: .; J gene: TRBJ1-3; D gene: .; V gene: TRBV27; CDR3 DNA: TGTGCCAGCAGTTTAGGGGGTCTGAGCTCTGGAAACACCATATATTTT; CDR3 protein: CASSLGGLSSGNTIYF
clone size: many; J gene: TRBJ2-5; D gene: TRBD2; V gene: TRBV3-1; CDR3 DNA: TGTGCCAGCAGCCATCGGTCACCGACTAGCAACCAAGAGACCCAGTACTTC; CDR3 protein: CASSHRSPTSNQETQYF
clone size: many; J gene: TRBJ2-2; D gene: TRBD2; V gene: TRBV5-1; CDR3 DNA: TGTGCCAGCAGCCCGGGACTAGCGGCGAACACCGGGGAGCTGTTTTTT; CDR3 protein: CASSPGLAANTGELFF
clone size: many; J gene: TRBJ1-1; D gene: TRBD1; V gene: TRBV12-3/TRBV12-4; CDR3 DNA: TGTGCCAGCAGTCCTACAGGGGGTGCTGAAGCTTTCTTT; CDR3 protein: CASSPTGGAEAFF
clone size: many; J gene: TRBJ2-7; D gene: .; V gene: TRBV18; CDR3 DNA: TGTGCCAGCTCACCGACCGTAGACTACGAGCAGTACTTC; CDR3 protein: CASSPTVDYEQYF
clone size: few; J gene: TRBJ1-5; D gene: .; V gene: TRBV6-1; CDR3 DNA: TGTGCCAGCAGTCACCGACAGAATAGCAATCAGCCCCAGCATTTT; CDR3 protein: CASSHRQNSNQPQHF
clone size: .; J gene: TRBJ2-3; D gene: .; V gene: TRBV7-2; CDR3 DNA: TGTGCCAGCAGACCCGGGCGCGGAGATACGCAGTATTTT; CDR3 protein: CASRPGRGDTQYF
clone size: few; J gene: TRBJ1-6; D gene: .; V gene: TRBV20-1; CDR3 DNA: TGCAGTGCTAGAGATCGCCTCCGGGACGGTTATAATTCACCCCTCCACTTT; CDR3 protein: CSARDRLRDGYNSPLHF
clone size: many; J gene: TRBJ2-7; D gene: .; V gene: TRBV6-1; CDR3 DNA: TGTGCCAGCAGTCAGAACAGGGATACCGAGCAGTACTTC; CDR3 protein: CASSQNRDTEQYF
clone size: .; J gene: TRBJ2-3; D gene: .; V gene: TRBV7-9; CDR3 DNA: TGTGCCAGCAGCGCTTCGGGTAACACAGATACGCAGTATTTT; CDR3 protein: CASSASGNTDTQYF
clone size: .; J gene: TRBJ2-2; D gene: .; V gene: TRBV5-1; CDR3 DNA: TGCGCCAGCAGCTTGGAACCCTTCCCCGACACCGGGGAGCTGTTTTTT; CDR3 protein: CASSLEPFPDTGELFF
clone size: .; J gene: TRBJ1-6; D gene: TRBD1; V gene: TRBV6-1; CDR3 DNA: TGTGCCAGCAGAGACGACAGGGGCAATAATTCACCCCTCCACTTT; CDR3 protein: CASRDDRGNNSPLHF
clone size: few; J gene: TRBJ1-2; D gene: TRBD1; V gene: TRBV3-1; CDR3 DNA: TGTGCCAGCAGCTGGGACAGCTACTATGGCTACACCTTC; CDR3 protein: CASSWDSYYGYTF
clone size: many; J gene: TRBJ1-4; D gene: .; V gene: TRBV5-1; CDR3 DNA: TGCGCCAGCAGCCAGGACGGAATCTCTAATGAAAAACTGTTTTTT; CDR3 protein: CASSQDGISNEKLFF
clone size: many; J gene: TRBJ1-5; D gene: .; V gene: TRBV2; CDR3 DNA: TGTGCCAGCAGTGCGGTTCAGAGCAATCAGCCCCAGCATTTT; CDR3 protein: CASSAVQSNQPQHF
clone size: many; J gene: TRBJ1-1; D gene: .; V gene: TRBV19; CDR3 DNA: TGTGCCAGTAGTATAGCAGGAATGAACACTGAAGCTTTCTTT; CDR3 protein: CASSIAGMNTEAFF
clone size: .; J gene: TRBJ1-3; D gene: .; V gene: TRBV6-1; CDR3 DNA: TGTGCCAGCAGGAGCGTCGGGAGTGGAAACACCATATATTTT; CDR3 protein: CASRSVGSGNTIYF
clone size: .; J gene: TRBJ1-6; D gene: .; V gene: TRBV28; CDR3 DNA: TGTGCCAGCAGTTTATCCAGGGTTTCACCCCTCCACTTT; CDR3 protein: CASSLSRVSPLHF
clone size: few; J gene: TRBJ2-2; D gene: .; V gene: TRBV12-3/TRBV12-4; CDR3 DNA: TGTGCCAGCCGGCCCAGCAGGAACACCGGGGAGCTGTTTTTT; CDR3 protein: CASRPSRNTGELFF
clone size: many; J gene: TRBJ2-7; D gene: .; V gene: TRBV18; CDR3 DNA: TGTGCCAGCTCACCACCATTAGGCCAGGGGAACGAGCAGTACTTC; CDR3 protein: CASSPPLGQGNEQYF